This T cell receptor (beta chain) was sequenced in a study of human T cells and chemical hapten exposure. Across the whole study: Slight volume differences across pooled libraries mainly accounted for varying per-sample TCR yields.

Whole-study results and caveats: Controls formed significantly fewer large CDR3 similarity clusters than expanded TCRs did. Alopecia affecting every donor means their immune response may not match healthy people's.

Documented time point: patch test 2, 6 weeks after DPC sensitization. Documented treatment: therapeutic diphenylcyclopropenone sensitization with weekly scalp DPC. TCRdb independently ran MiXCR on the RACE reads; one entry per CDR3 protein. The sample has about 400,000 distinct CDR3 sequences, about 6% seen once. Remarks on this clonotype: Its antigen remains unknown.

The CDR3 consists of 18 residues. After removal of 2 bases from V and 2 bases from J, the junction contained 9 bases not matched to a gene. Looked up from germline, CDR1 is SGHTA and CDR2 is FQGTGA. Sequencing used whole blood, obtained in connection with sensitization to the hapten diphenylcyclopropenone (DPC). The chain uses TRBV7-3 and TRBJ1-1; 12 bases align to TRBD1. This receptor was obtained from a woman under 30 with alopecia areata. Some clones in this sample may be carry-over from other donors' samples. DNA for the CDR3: TGTGCCAGCAGCTTAGAGGGGACAGGGGGCGCCTCAAACACTGAAGCTTTCTTT. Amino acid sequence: CASSLEGTGGASNTEAFF.